The rows below give T cell receptor beta chains drawn from one sample of a study of T cells expressing NK-cell markers. TCRdb reprocessed the 5' RACE reads; each CDR3 protein has one entry and no DNA is given. This sample's table reports 120,000 to 150,000 distinct CDR3 sequences. The specimen was blood T cells: a sorted CD56 or NKG2C T cell subset, CD4+ or CD8+ T cells, or bulk PBMC T cells (not recorded which). These receptors were taken from a man aged 18 to 35 in good health. Each CDR3 is given with its conserved first and last residue.

cdr3_length: 15
j_call: TRBJ2-1
v_call: TRBV5-1
cdr3_aa: CASSLGTSSNNEQFF

cdr3_length: 15
j_call: TRBJ2-5
v_call: TRBV20-1
cdr3_aa: CSARGTSGILGTQYF

cdr3_length: 14
j_call: TRBJ2-3
v_call: TRBV5-5
cdr3_aa: CASSLWKVHDTQYF

cdr3_length: 13
j_call: TRBJ2-7
v_call: TRBV6-1
cdr3_aa: CASGQGALYEQYF

cdr3_length: 17
j_call: TRBJ1-5
v_call: TRBV27
cdr3_aa: CASSWGTGQGAIWPQHF

cdr3_length: 15
j_call: TRBJ2-2
v_call: TRBV7-6
cdr3_aa: CASSSGTSGNGELFF

cdr3_length: 14
j_call: TRBJ2-3
v_call: TRBV2
cdr3_aa: CASSEAGTTDTQYF

cdr3_length: 16
j_call: TRBJ2-7
v_call: TRBV14
cdr3_aa: CASSSPPGTGGDEQYF

cdr3_length: 14
j_call: TRBJ2-1
v_call: TRBV20-1
cdr3_aa: CSARPGPWNNEQFF

cdr3_length: 16
j_call: TRBJ1-1
v_call: TRBV4-2
cdr3_aa: CASSQDFRGPNTEAFF

cdr3_length: 15
j_call: TRBJ2-1
v_call: TRBV19
cdr3_aa: CASSLVVSRGNEQFF

cdr3_length: 14
j_call: TRBJ1-2
v_call: TRBV29-1
cdr3_aa: CSASQGAQNYGYTF

cdr3_length: 14
j_call: TRBJ2-2
v_call: TRBV20-1
cdr3_aa: CSARDRVNTGELFF

cdr3_length: 17
j_call: TRBJ2-2
v_call: TRBV4-2
cdr3_aa: CASSQDPPDLNTGELFF

cdr3_length: 13
j_call: TRBJ1-4
v_call: TRBV7-9
cdr3_aa: CASSLVEGEKLFF

cdr3_length: 15
j_call: TRBJ1-3
v_call: TRBV10-3
cdr3_aa: CAITWTGDSGNTIYF

cdr3_length: 13
j_call: TRBJ2-5
v_call: TRBV7-2
cdr3_aa: CASSLQNQETQYF

cdr3_length: 11
j_call: TRBJ1-1
v_call: TRBV30
cdr3_aa: CAWSVQWEAFF

cdr3_length: 18
j_call: TRBJ2-3
v_call: TRBV6-1
cdr3_aa: CASTETSGPRGQGHTQYF

cdr3_length: 13
j_call: TRBJ2-1
v_call: TRBV7-9
cdr3_aa: CASSPGTSGEQFF

cdr3_length: 13
j_call: TRBJ2-7
v_call: TRBV6-5
cdr3_aa: CASSYPGQYEQYF

cdr3_length: 13
j_call: TRBJ1-2
v_call: TRBV10-3
cdr3_aa: CAIEQSGEYGYTF

cdr3_length: 13
j_call: TRBJ2-1
v_call: TRBV11-2
cdr3_aa: CASSSSFYNEQFF

cdr3_length: 14
j_call: TRBJ1-2
v_call: TRBV5-6
cdr3_aa: CASSSGTEPYGYTF

cdr3_length: 14
j_call: TRBJ2-7
v_call: TRBV23-1
cdr3_aa: CATTGNSGTYEQYF

cdr3_length: 16
j_call: TRBJ2-2
v_call: TRBV27
cdr3_aa: CASSPGTAANTGELFF

cdr3_length: 16
j_call: TRBJ1-5
v_call: TRBV28
cdr3_aa: CASSSSGGLSNQPQHF

cdr3_length: 19
j_call: TRBJ1-4
v_call: TRBV28
cdr3_aa: CASSFVQVSQTRTNEKLFF